These 27 T cell receptor beta chains share one sample of origin, sequenced in a study of T cells in Graves' hyperthyroidism and ophthalmopathy. Using RNA transcripts as the source, TCR beta CDR3 regions were amplified. First-round RT-PCR targeting the TCR CDR3 was performed with the HTBI primer set. TCRdb reanalysed the multiplex PCR reads using MiXCR and keeps one entry per CDR3 protein. Here the sample spans approximately 350,000 distinct CDR3 sequences, 13% to 15% being singletons. The specimen was blood. All receptors come from a woman aged 60-70 years with Graves' ophthalmopathy.

This clonotype was seen repeatedly, ten times or more. V and J are TRBV28 and TRBJ2-7; 14 nucleotides agree with TRBD2. Germline V gives CDR1 MDHEN, CDR2 SYDVKM. After removal of 6 bases from V and 6 bases from J, the junction contained 10 bases not matched to a gene. The CDR3 spans 16 residues. This chain's CDR3 is CASSLPGLAGGGEQYF. DNA for the CDR3: TGTGCCAGCAGCCTCCCCGGACTAGCGGGAGGTGGCGAGCAGTACTTC.

This clonotype was counted many times. The CDR3 region has the DNA TGCAGTGTTACGACTAGCACTTTCAATGAGCAGTTCTTC. Amino acids: CSVTTSTFNEQFF. The chain is built from TRBV20-1 and TRBJ2-1; TRBD2 agrees at 7 bases. J was trimmed by 6 bases and V by 7 bases; bases with no gene match: 9. This CDR3 comprises 13 residues. The V gene's germline CDR1 is DFQATT and CDR2 SNEGSKA (reference sequence).

This clonotype was seen more than once but under ten times. The rearrangement uses TRBV27 and TRBJ2-2; 10 bases are shared with TRBD1. The CDR3 covers 16 residues. The V segment lost 3 bases and the J segment 2 bases; nucleotides outside the gene matches: 3. The germline V gene has CDR1 MNHEY and CDR2 SMNVEV (reference sequence). CDR3 protein: CASSFRTGGNTGELFF. Here the CDR3 DNA reads TGTGCCAGCAGTTTTCGGACAGGGGGAAACACCGGGGAGCTGTTTTTT.

Many counts were recorded for this clonotype. V is TRBV11-2 and J is TRBJ1-5; TRBD1 is a possible D gene (6 bases). This CDR3 spans 15 amino acids. CDR1 is SGHAT, CDR2 FQNNGV, per germline. V was pared by 1 base and J by 1 base, with 8 bases between. CDR3 bases: TGTGCCAGCAGCTTAGGCCAGGGGAGCAATCAGCCCCAGCATTTT. It yields the protein CASSLGQGSNQPQHF. Full variable domain (remainder filled in from reference TRBV11-2 and TRBJ1-5): EAGVAQSPRYKIIEKRQSVAFWCNPISGHATLYWYQQILGQGPKLLIQFQNNGVVDDSQLPKDRFSAERLKGVDSTLKIQPAKLEDSAVYLCASSLGQGSNQPQHFGDGTRLSIL.

The gene calls are TRBV24-1 and TRBJ2-5, with 7 bases aligning to TRBD2. The ends lost 3 bases at V and 4 bases at J; junction bases unmatched: 4. CDR3 size: 14 residues. Germline V gene lookup returns CDR1 KGHDR and CDR2 SFDVKD. CDR3 sequence: CATSDGGVRETQYF. CDR3 in DNA: TGTGCCACCAGTGATGGGGGGGTTAGAGAGACCCAGTACTTC.

The table lists this clonotype with a few counts. The chain recombines TRBV18 with TRBJ1-4; 7 bases agree with TRBD1. The J segment lost 5 bases and the V segment lost 0 bases, leaving 6 bases of the junction unmatched. Germline CDR1 reads KGHSH; CDR2 reads LQKENI. The CDR3 sequence is 16 residues long. The CDR3 DNA reads as TGTGCCAGCTCACCACCTACACAGGGACAGAATGAAAAACTGTTTTTT. Residues: CASSPPTQGQNEKLFF.

The chain recombines TRBV19 with TRBJ2-3; D gene unclear. Germline assignment: CDR1 LNHDA and CDR2 SQIVND (reference sequence). Between the trimmed V and J ends, which lost 4 bases and 2 bases, there was a span of 7 bases. The CDR3 runs 13 residues. The CDR3 is CASSTTFTDTQYF. The CDR3 coding sequence is TGTGCCAGTAGTACCACCTTCACAGATACGCAGTATTTT.

The chain employs TRBV7-9 and TRBJ1-6, with D unresolved. The germline V gene encodes CDR1 SEHNR and CDR2 FQNEAQ (reference sequence). CDR3 size: 13 residues. The germline V and J ends were trimmed by 2 bases and 12 bases, with 11 bases remaining between them. The CDR3 DNA reads TGTGCCAGCAGCTTAACGAGGGCTGGACCCCTCCACTTT. Its translation: CASSLTRAGPLHF.

The V call is TRBV29-1, the J call TRBJ2-1; D gene ambiguous. The CDR3 runs 12 residues. Germline CDR1 is SQVTM and CDR2 is ANQGSEA. V gave up 4 bases and J gave up 7 bases, with 11 bases separating them. CDR3 in DNA: TGCAGCGTTGTGTTTCCGCAAAATGAGCAGTTCTTC. Translated, it gives CSVVFPQNEQFF.

This clonotype was observed at least ten times. This sequence joins TRBV11-2 and TRBJ2-2; D is uncertain. The CDR3 consists of 13 residues. The V and J ends lost 0 bases and 7 bases respectively, with 6 bases between them. Germline CDR1 SGHAT, CDR2 FQNNGV. CDR3 bases: TGTGCCAGCAGCTTAGATTTGCACGGGGAGCTGTTTTTT. Translating gives CASSLDLHGELFF.

The DNA for the CDR3 is TGTGCCAGCAGTGCCTGGTCAGGGGCAGGAGGGGCCAACGTCCTGACTTTC. The encoded protein is CASSAWSGAGGANVLTF. The chain uses TRBV25-1 and TRBJ2-6; maybe TRBD1 (6 bases). Trimming removed 4 bases from V and 4 bases from J, with 17 bases in between. This CDR3 contains 17 residues. Germline loops: CDR1 MGHDK, CDR2 SYGVNS.

The gene calls are TRBV2 and TRBJ2-7; D possibly uses TRBD1 or TRBD2 (6 bases each). Germline V gives CDR1 SNHLY, CDR2 FYNNEI. The CDR3 contains 12 residues. Between the trimmed V and J ends, which lost 7 bases and 5 bases, there was a span of 12 bases. CDR3 sequence reads: CASKQGGDEQYF. In DNA form, the CDR3 reads TGTGCCAGCAAACAGGGAGGTGACGAGCAGTACTTC.

The rearrangement joins TRBV2 to TRBJ2-7; maybe TRBD2 (7 bases). V was clipped by 8 bases and J by 1 base, with 18 bases between them. The CDR3 is 15 amino acids. The germline V gene has CDR1 SNHLY and CDR2 FYNNEI. This chain's CDR3 is CASLRGAGVSYEQYF. CDR3 bases: TGTGCCAGCCTAAGGGGGGCGGGAGTGTCCTACGAGCAGTACTTC. Supplemented by reference TRBV2 and TRBJ2-7, the full variable domain reads EPEVTQTPSHQVTQMGQEVILRCVPISNHLYFYWYRQILGQKVEFLVSFYNNEISEKSEIFDDQFSVERPDGSNFTLKIRSTKLEDSAMYFCASLRGAGVSYEQYFGPGTRLTVT.

This clonotype was detected many times. This chain joins TRBV11-3 and TRBJ2-5; TRBD2 aligns across 12 bases. Trimming took 1 base from V and 3 from J; bases not matched to a gene: 0. Germline-derived CDR1 and CDR2 are SGHNT and YENEEA. The CDR3 has 15 residues. The CDR3 reads CASSLGLAGEETQYF. CDR3 sequence (DNA): TGTGCCAGCAGCTTAGGACTAGCGGGAGAAGAGACCCAGTACTTC.

This clonotype was detected only a few times. This chain joins TRBV9 and TRBJ2-5, with 8 bases fitting TRBD2. CDR3 length equals 15 residues. The germline V gene encodes CDR1 SGDLS and CDR2 YYNGEE. Germline trimming cut 0 bases from V and 5 bases from J; bases unmatched to any gene: 6. The CDR3 is CASSVGPREAETQYF. Here the CDR3 DNA reads TGTGCCAGCAGCGTAGGGCCGCGGGAGGCCGAGACCCAGTACTTC.

J is TRBJ1-1 and V is TRBV18; 10 bases line up with TRBD1. The CDR3 is 16 residues long. V was clipped by 4 bases and J by 1 base; unmatched bases: 6. The germline gives CDR1 KGHSH, CDR2 LQKENI. The CDR3 region has the DNA TGTGCCAGCTCACAAACGACAGGGGGCTGGAACACTGAAGCTTTCTTT. Encoded protein: CASSQTTGGWNTEAFF.

Ten or more counts support this clonotype. The V call is TRBV5-1, the J call TRBJ2-1; TRBD2 matches at 15 bases. CDR3 size: 15 residues. From germline, CDR1 is SGHRS and CDR2 YFSETQ. V shed 4 bases, J shed 6 bases, and the junction held 2 bases outside the gene matches. CDR3 DNA: TGCGCCAGCAGCAGGACTAGCGGGAGGGCCAATGAGCAGTTCTTC. It encodes CASSRTSGRANEQFF.

This clonotype was observed a handful of times. This sequence joins TRBV9 and TRBJ1-5; D remains unclear. CDR1 and CDR2 from the germline V gene are SGDLS and YYNGEE. Trimming left V 7 bases short and J 1 base short, with 9 bases between. The CDR3 length is 13 residues. CDR3 bases: TGTGCCAGCGCCACGGACAGCAATCAGCCCCAGCATTTT. Its translation is CASATDSNQPQHF. Looking up the rest from reference TRBV9 and TRBJ1-5 gives the full variable domain: DSGVTQTPKHLITATGQRVTLRCSPRSGDLSVYWYQQSLDQGLQFLIQYYNGEERAKGNILERFSAQQFPDLHSELNLSSLELGDSALYFCASATDSNQPQHFGDGTRLSIL.

This clonotype has a handful of counts. One base away lies a much larger clone, so this may be a sequencing read error. The chain has TRBV18 and TRBJ1-1; no definite D call. Looked up from germline, CDR1 is KGHSH and CDR2 is LQKENI. This CDR3 is 13 amino acids long. The CDR3 DNA is TGTGCCAGCCCACCAATAACGGACACTGAAGCTTTCTTT. Protein: CASPPITDTEAFF.

Only a few counts were recorded for this clonotype. The chain joins TRBV3-1 to TRBJ2-1, with D uncertain. The V end was cut by 0 bases, the J end by 9 bases, with 6 bases between. Looked up from germline, CDR1 is LGHDT and CDR2 is YNNKEL (reference sequence). This CDR3 is built from 12 residues. The CDR3 sequence: CASSQEVGEQFF. The DNA for the CDR3 is TGTGCCAGCAGCCAAGAAGTTGGTGAGCAGTTCTTC.

About this clonotype itself: A much larger clone differs from this one at a single base, so this may be a read error. This chain joins TRBV7-2 and TRBJ2-1; the D gene could be TRBD1 or TRBD2 (5 bases each). The CDR3 is 15 amino acids. The germline V gene has CDR1 SGHTA and CDR2 FQGNSA. CDR3 region: CASSLDGGWENEQLF. CDR3 in DNA: TGTGCCAGCAGCTTAGATGGGGGTTGGGAGAATGAGCAGCTCTTC.

This clonotype was recorded at least ten times. This chain connects TRBV20-1 to TRBJ1-2; 9 bases map to TRBD1. This CDR3 contains 12 residues. Germline V lookup: CDR1 DFQATT, CDR2 SNEGSKA (reference sequence). The V gene end was trimmed by 5 bases and the J gene end by 4 bases; junction bases not matched to a gene: 2. This CDR3 reads CSAGTGTYGYTF. CDR3 sequence (DNA): TGCAGTGCTGGGACAGGGACCTATGGCTACACCTTC.

The chain uses TRBV6-4 and TRBJ2-3; D perhaps matches TRBD2 (6 bases). The CDR3 sequence is 16 residues long. Trimming cost V 7 bases and J 2 bases, with 19 bases left between them. The germline V gene has CDR1 MRHNA and CDR2 SNTAGT. CDR3 amino acids: CASNLSQRVNTDTQYF. CDR3 in DNA: TGTGCCAGCAACCTTTCCCAGCGGGTGAACACAGATACGCAGTATTTT.

This chain uses TRBV7-3 with TRBJ2-2; TRBD1 aligns across 11 bases. From germline, CDR1 is SGHTA and CDR2 FQGTGA. Trimming removed 4 bases from V and 4 bases from J; junction bases left unmatched: 5. CDR3 length equals 16 residues. The CDR3 DNA follows: TGTGCCAGCAGCTCCGGACAGGGGGCCGGCACCGGGGAGCTGTTTTTT. Encoded protein: CASSSGQGAGTGELFF. Together with reference TRBV7-3 and TRBJ2-2, the CDR3 gives the full variable domain: GAGVSQTPSNKVTEKGKYVELRCDPISGHTALYWYRQSLGQGPEFLIYFQGTGAADDSGLPNDRFFAVRPEGSVSTLKIQRTERGDSAVYLCASSSGQGAGTGELFFGEGSRLTVL.

This clonotype appeared many times. This chain joins TRBV4-1 and TRBJ2-3; 8 bases are a match to TRBD2. CDR1 MGHRA and CDR2 YSYEKL come from the germline V gene. This CDR3 has 16 residues. V trimming: 0 bases; J trimming: 1 base; junction bases outside the gene matches: 3. CDR3 loop: CASSQEGTRRTDTQYF. As DNA, the CDR3 is TGCGCCAGCAGCCAAGAGGGGACTAGACGCACAGATACGCAGTATTTT.

This clonotype appeared many times. The V gene is TRBV6-1, the J gene TRBJ2-6; the D gene could be TRBD1 or TRBD2 (5 bases each). V lost 6 bases to trimming and J lost 0 bases, with 18 bases between them. CDR3 length: 18 amino acids. Germline V CDR1 and CDR2: MNHNS, SASEGT. CDR3: CASSPNGAGFSGANVLTF. In nucleotides, the CDR3 is TGTGCCAGCAGCCCGAACGGGGCAGGGTTCTCTGGGGCCAACGTCCTGACTTTC.

The chain employs TRBV28 and TRBJ2-5; TRBD2 is a possible D gene (6 bases). Germline assignment: CDR1 MDHEN and CDR2 SYDVKM. This CDR3 is built from 12 residues. V was clipped by 7 bases and J by 5 bases, with 11 bases between them. CDR3 bases: TGTGCCAGCACTAAGGCGGGGGAGACCCAGTACTTC. This sequence encodes CASTKAGETQYF.